These 15 T cell receptor beta chains were all obtained from the same sample, sequenced in a study of blood T cell repertoires in COVID-19. Clones were read by immunoSEQ multiplex PCR, and TCRdb kept only the in-frame ones, dropping some. The repertoire holds some 68,000 clones, with approximately 90% as singletons. Source material: peripheral blood. The receptors here all came from a woman between 50 and 59 years old with COVID-19, enrolled during active disease.

This clone was picked up a small number of times. The chain is built from TRBV7-2 and TRBJ2-7; 8 bases fit TRBD1. This CDR3 region has 17 residues. Per germline, CDR1 SGHTA and CDR2 FQGNSA. The J segment lost 1 base and the V segment lost 2 bases, leaving 10 bases of the junction unmatched. CDR3 amino acids: CASSLLSRGQGSYEQYF. DNA for the CDR3: TGTGCCAGCAGCTTACTGTCCCGCGGACAGGGATCCTACGAGCAGTACTTC. The full variable domain, its missing parts supplied by reference TRBV7-2 and TRBJ2-7, is GAGVSQSPSNKVTEKGKDVELRCDPISGHTALYWYRQSLGQGLEFLIYFQGNSAPDKSGLPSDRFSAERTGGSVSTLTIQRTQQEDSAVYLCASSLLSRGQGSYEQYFGPGTRLTVT.

The V and J genes are TRBV9 and TRBJ2-7, with D possibly TRBD1 on 6 matching bases. CDR3 length: 15 amino acids. Germline V CDR1 and CDR2: SGDLS, YYNGEE. V lost 4 bases and J lost 1, with 15 bases in between. The CDR3 region is CASSPSGGHSYEQYF. The DNA for the CDR3 is TGTGCCAGCAGCCCCTCTGGGGGACATTCCTACGAGCAGTACTTC.

V gene TRBV2 combines with J gene TRBJ1-3, with D hard to call. Between the trimmed V and J ends, which lost 7 bases and 0 bases, there was a span of 10 bases. CDR1 is SNHLY and CDR2 is FYNNEI in the germline V gene. This CDR3 is built from 14 residues. The CDR3 DNA follows: TGTGCCAGCACCACGGGAAACTCTGGAAACACCATATATTTT. It yields the protein CASTTGNSGNTIYF.

This chain joins TRBV18 and TRBJ1-1; 7 nucleotides match TRBD1. V gave up 2 bases and J gave up 3 bases; unmatched junction bases: 3. From germline, CDR1 is KGHSH and CDR2 LQKENI. The CDR3 contains 14 residues. CDR3 sequence (DNA): TGTGCCAGCTCACCAAAGCAGGGGGACACTGAAGCTTTCTTT. It is translated as CASSPKQGDTEAFF.

V usage is TRBV7-3 and J usage is TRBJ2-1, with D perhaps matching TRBD2 (6 bases). There are 16 residues in the CDR3. Trimming left V 2 bases short and J 4 bases short, with 15 bases between. Germline V gives CDR1 SGHTA, CDR2 FQGTGA. The CDR3 loop is CASSLLGGTRYNEQFF. The CDR3 coding sequence is TGTGCCAGCAGCTTATTAGGCGGGACCCGATACAATGAGCAGTTCTTC.

This clone showed up just once. The J gene is TRBJ2-7, the V gene TRBV7-9, with TRBD1 matching over 8 bases. The germline gives CDR1 SEHNR, CDR2 FQNEAQ (reference sequence). Trimming at V came to 4 bases and at J to 0 bases, leaving 5 bases not matched to a gene. CDR3 length: 15 amino acids. This CDR3 is CASSSRTGTSYEQYF. The CDR3 DNA follows: TGTGCCAGCAGCTCTCGGACAGGGACCTCCTACGAGCAGTACTTC. Together with reference TRBV7-9 and TRBJ2-7, the CDR3 gives the full variable domain: DTGVSQNPRHKITKRGQNVTFRCDPISEHNRLYWYRQTLGQGPEFLTYFQNEAQLEKSRLLSDRFSAERPKGSFSTLEIQRTEQGDSAMYLCASSSRTGTSYEQYFGPGTRLTVT.

This chain connects TRBV7-9 to TRBJ1-2; no clear D gene. CDR1 is SEHNR and CDR2 is FQNEAQ in the germline V gene (reference sequence). This CDR3 region has 13 residues. V was shortened by 3 bases and J by 2 bases, with 7 bases between the two germline ends. The CDR3 region is CASSFGDNYGYTF. CDR3 coding DNA: TGTGCCAGCAGCTTTGGAGACAACTATGGCTACACCTTC.

This chain uses TRBV6-2 or TRBV6-3 with TRBJ2-1; TRBD2 matches 9 bases. The junction had 4 bases not matched to a gene; V was cut back by 6 bases and J by 1 base. This CDR3 comprises 15 residues. Germline CDR1 reads MNHEY; CDR2 reads SVGEGT. This chain's CDR3 is CASSIAGASYNEQFF. The CDR3 region has the DNA TGTGCCAGCAGCATAGCGGGAGCGTCCTACAATGAGCAGTTCTTC.

This chain connects TRBV18 to TRBJ1-1; the D is unclear. Germline lookup yields CDR1 KGHSH and CDR2 LQKENI. V lost 1 base to trimming and J lost 7 bases, with 7 bases between them. The CDR3 has 12 amino acids. The CDR3 is CASSPRYGEAFF. The CDR3 nucleotides read TGTGCCAGCTCACCACGCTACGGTGAAGCTTTCTTT.

The CDR3 DNA is TGTGCCAGCAGTTTTGGTCAGGTTGGGCAGTACTTC. Translation: CASSFGQVGQYF. The rearrangement joins TRBV12-3 or TRBV12-4 to TRBJ2-7; D is unclear. V lost 3 bases, J lost 9 bases, and 12 bases lay in between. This CDR3 comprises 12 residues.

J is TRBJ1-1 and V is TRBV7-2, with D perhaps TRBD1 (5 bases). Trimming pared 2 bases from V and 0 bases from J, leaving 16 bases between. Germline V CDR1 and CDR2: SGHTA, FQGNSA. The length of the CDR3 is 17 residues. The CDR3 reads CASSLLVGVGMNTEAFF. CDR3 nucleotides: TGTGCCAGCAGCTTATTGGTAGGGGTTGGGATGAACACTGAAGCTTTCTTT.

The CDR3, as DNA: TGTGCCAGCAGGGTGGACGGGAGCTACCACGAGCAGTACTTC. Translated, it gives CASRVDGSYHEQYF. The genes are TRBV2 and TRBJ2-7; perhaps TRBD2 as D (6 bases). Trimming cost V 6 bases and J 5 bases, with 17 bases left between them. The CDR3 has 14 amino acids. Germline values: CDR1 SNHLY, CDR2 FYNNEI.

As concerns this clone: At the DNA level, this CDR3 is encoded by other sequences in the same sample as well. The CDR3 sequence: CASSLGLAGVNEQFF. For the CDR3, the DNA is TGCGCCAGCAGCTTGGGGCTAGCGGGAGTTAATGAGCAGTTCTTC. This chain joins TRBV5-1 and TRBJ2-1, with TRBD2 identical over 10 bases. This CDR3 comprises 15 residues. CDR1 is SGHRS and CDR2 is YFSETQ in the germline V gene. V dropped 0 bases and J dropped 7; count of bases not matched to a gene: 4.

The chain employs TRBV10-3 and TRBJ2-5, with 8 bases lining up with TRBD2. Germline CDR1 reads ENHRY; CDR2 reads SYGVKD. Losses at the gene ends were 5 bases for V and 5 bases for J; bases not matched to a gene: 7. The CDR3 consists of 14 residues. Here the CDR3 reads CAISSRGGVETQYF. In DNA, the CDR3 is TGTGCCATCAGTAGCCGGGGGGGTGTTGAGACCCAGTACTTC.

This clone was observed a few times. Here the CDR3 reads CATSTWQARGYTF. CDR3 DNA: TGTGCCACCAGCACCTGGCAGGCCCGTGGCTACACCTTC. This rearrangement joins TRBV15 to TRBJ1-2, with D unclear. Germline assignment: CDR1 LNHNV and CDR2 YYDKDF (reference sequence). This CDR3 has 13 amino acids. V lost 4 bases to trimming and J lost 7 bases, with 13 bases between them.